Sequencing of this TCR beta chain was carried out in a study of T cell responses to AZD1222 COVID-19 vaccine. Regarding the study as a whole: Among the donors, most were white British and more were female, and clonal diversity was possibly underestimated. CD4 TCRs associated with vaccination spanned spike, dominating at 160-218 and 743-854.

Produced via immunoSEQ multiplex PCR; TCRdb's table is partial and in-frame only. The repertoire has roughly 100,000 clones, roughly 86% of them found once; the top ten carry roughly 1.4%. Comment on this clone: Its antigen is as yet unknown.

The receptor was derived from an adult in good health. The specimen comprised peripheral blood, sampled on day 0 of AZD1222 vaccination.

Here the CDR3 DNA reads TGTGCCAGCAGCGGGGCCTCAGGATCACCCCTCCACTTT. It yields the protein CASSGASGSPLHF. V is TRBV6-6 and J is TRBJ1-6, with D possibly TRBD1 on 5 matching bases. CDR3 length: 13 amino acids. Per germline, CDR1 MNHNY and CDR2 SVGAGI (reference sequence). Trimming left V 6 bases short and J 10 bases short, with 13 bases between.